One and the same sample provided the 14 T cell receptor beta chains below, sequenced in a study of blood T cells in healthy people across ages. Next came a second PCR, run for about 7 to 12 cycles, which used a sample-barcoded 5' primer along with a J-beta primer mix. One entry per CDR3 protein results from TCRdb running MiXCR on the 5' RACE reads. This table holds approximately 290,000 distinct CDR3 sequences, roughly 26% found once. The sequenced sample consisted of blood. The source of these receptors is a woman between 70 and 85 years old in good health.

This clonotype was observed a handful of times. The chain combines TRBV20-1 with TRBJ2-7; perhaps TRBD1 as D (6 bases). Germline-derived CDR1 and CDR2 are DFQATT and SNEGSKA (reference sequence). CDR3 length equals 14 residues. Trimming took 1 base from V and 2 from J, leaving 12 bases between them. The CDR3 here is CSARVIGQPYEQYF. The CDR3 bases are TGCAGTGCTAGAGTAATTGGACAGCCCTACGAGCAGTACTTC.

This clonotype was seen a handful of times. V and J are TRBV5-4 and TRBJ2-5; TRBD1 agrees at 9 bases. The DNA end is more similar to TRBJ2-1, so the J call may be wrong. This CDR3 spans 16 amino acids. From germline, CDR1 is SGHNT and CDR2 YYREEE (reference sequence). The CDR3 DNA is TGTGCCAGCAGCTTGGGAGAGGGACAGGGCGCATGGGAGCAGTTCTTC. Protein sequence: CASSLGEGQGAWEQFF.

The CDR3 DNA is TGCGCCAGCAGCTTGGCGGGACAGCTCCAAGAGACCCAGTACTTC. Its translation is CASSLAGQLQETQYF. V is TRBV5-1 and J is TRBJ2-5, with 7 bases that match TRBD1. Trimming at V came to 0 bases and at J to 1 base, leaving 3 bases not matched to a gene. Germline CDR1 reads SGHRS; CDR2 reads YFSETQ. The CDR3 is 15 amino acids.

This clonotype was detected only a few times. The V gene is TRBV7-2, the J gene TRBJ2-4, with D unclear. Deletions cut 5 bases from V and 9 bases from J, with 11 bases between. The CDR3 has 12 residues. Germline assignment: CDR1 SGHTA and CDR2 FQGNSA. In nucleotides, the CDR3 is TGTGCCAGCAGCGCTTTTAAGGGCATTCAGTACTTC. This gives the protein CASSAFKGIQYF.

This clonotype was counted a few times. The chain is built from TRBV20-1 and TRBJ1-5, with a tentative D call TRBD1 (6 bases). V gave up 1 base and J gave up 11 bases, with 15 bases separating them. The CDR3 consists of 13 residues. The germline V gene encodes CDR1 DFQATT and CDR2 SNEGSKA (reference sequence). DNA for the CDR3: TGCAGTGCTAGAGGGGGGCTGCGCAAATCCCAGCATTTT. Its translation is CSARGGLRKSQHF.

The chain combines TRBV5-1 with TRBJ1-1, with 7 bases lining up with TRBD1. Germline trimming cut 6 bases from V and 2 bases from J; bases unmatched to any gene: 10. CDR1 and CDR2 from the germline V gene are SGHRS and YFSETQ. The CDR3 is made up of 15 amino acids. The CDR3 loop is CASTLQTGPNTEAFF. CDR3 sequence (DNA): TGCGCCAGCACATTACAGACAGGGCCCAACACTGAAGCTTTCTTT.

In its sample, this clonotype was seen a few times. The chain employs TRBV29-1 and TRBJ2-3, with D possibly being TRBD1 (5 bases). Germline-derived CDR1 and CDR2 are SQVTM and ANQGSEA. Between the trimmed V and J ends, which lost 4 bases and 12 bases, there was a span of 17 bases. The CDR3 has 12 residues. The CDR3 DNA sequence: TGCAGCGTTGGGGGCGACACAGACTTACAGTATTTT. Protein sequence: CSVGGDTDLQYF.

The chain links TRBV7-2 to TRBJ2-7, with 9 bases matching TRBD2. Unmatched junction bases numbered 5, after V lost 5 bases and J lost 0 bases. Germline-derived CDR1 and CDR2 are SGHTA and FQGNSA. This CDR3 is 15 amino acids long. The CDR3 is CASSPDSGSSYEQYF. DNA of the CDR3: TGTGCCAGCAGCCCCGATAGCGGGAGCTCCTACGAGCAGTACTTC.

This clonotype was detected a few times. CDR3: CSQGGGNQPQHF. CDR3 nucleotide sequence: TGCAGCCAAGGAGGCGGCAATCAGCCCCAGCATTTT. V and J are TRBV20-1 and TRBJ1-5; D gene ambiguous. This CDR3 is built from 12 residues. Germline V gives CDR1 DFQATT, CDR2 SNEGSKA (reference sequence).

This clonotype was detected only a few times. This sequence joins TRBV5-1 and TRBJ2-1, with D hard to call. V was cut by 7 bases and J by 6 bases, with 17 bases left in between. In germline, CDR1 is SGHRS, CDR2 YFSETQ. The CDR3 is 14 residues long. The CDR3 DNA reads TGCGCCAGCGGGCTGTCCGGACCACGCAATGAGCAGTTCTTC. It codes for CASGLSGPRNEQFF.

A few counts support this clonotype. This chain connects TRBV14 to TRBJ1-2; D remains ambiguous. The CDR3 covers 11 residues. CDR1 and CDR2 (germline): SGHDN, FVKESK. The ends were cut back, 3 bases at V and 4 bases at J, with 3 bases in the middle. This CDR3 reads CASSQGYGYTF. Written as DNA, the CDR3 is TGTGCCAGCAGCCAGGGCTATGGCTACACCTTC. The full variable domain, in which reference TRBV14 and TRBJ1-2 provide the parts outside the CDR3, is EAGVTQFPSHSVIEKGQTVTLRCDPISGHDNLYWYRRVMGKEIKFLLHFVKESKQDESGMPNNRFLAERTGGTYSTLKVQPAELEDSGVYFCASSQGYGYTFGSGTRLTVV.

This clonotype appeared a few times. The chain couples TRBV2 to TRBJ2-3; D may be TRBD2 (6 bases). The V end lost 7 bases, the J end lost 2 bases, and 10 bases lay between the germline ends. Germline V gives CDR1 SNHLY, CDR2 FYNNEI. This CDR3 has 13 amino acids. Written as DNA, the CDR3 is TGTGCCAGCACGGGACTCTTCACAGATACGCAGTATTTT. Protein: CASTGLFTDTQYF.

The chain uses TRBV7-2 and TRBJ2-7; 8 bases map to TRBD1. Germline V gene data show CDR1 as SGHTA and CDR2 as FQGNSA. V lost 1 base, J lost 3 bases, and 5 bases stayed unmatched. This CDR3 comprises 15 residues. The DNA for the CDR3 is TGTGCCAGCAGCTTAGAGGACAGGGACCTCTACGAGCAGTACTTC. It translates to CASSLEDRDLYEQYF.

This clonotype has just one count. The chain uses TRBV20-1 and TRBJ1-2, with TRBD1 matching over 8 bases. Unmatched junction bases numbered 9, after V lost 1 base and J lost 8 bases. There are 14 residues in the CDR3. Germline V lookup: CDR1 DFQATT, CDR2 SNEGSKA (reference sequence). CDR3 region: CSARAWTGLQGYTF. CDR3 DNA sequence: TGCAGTGCTAGAGCCTGGACAGGGTTGCAAGGCTACACCTTC.